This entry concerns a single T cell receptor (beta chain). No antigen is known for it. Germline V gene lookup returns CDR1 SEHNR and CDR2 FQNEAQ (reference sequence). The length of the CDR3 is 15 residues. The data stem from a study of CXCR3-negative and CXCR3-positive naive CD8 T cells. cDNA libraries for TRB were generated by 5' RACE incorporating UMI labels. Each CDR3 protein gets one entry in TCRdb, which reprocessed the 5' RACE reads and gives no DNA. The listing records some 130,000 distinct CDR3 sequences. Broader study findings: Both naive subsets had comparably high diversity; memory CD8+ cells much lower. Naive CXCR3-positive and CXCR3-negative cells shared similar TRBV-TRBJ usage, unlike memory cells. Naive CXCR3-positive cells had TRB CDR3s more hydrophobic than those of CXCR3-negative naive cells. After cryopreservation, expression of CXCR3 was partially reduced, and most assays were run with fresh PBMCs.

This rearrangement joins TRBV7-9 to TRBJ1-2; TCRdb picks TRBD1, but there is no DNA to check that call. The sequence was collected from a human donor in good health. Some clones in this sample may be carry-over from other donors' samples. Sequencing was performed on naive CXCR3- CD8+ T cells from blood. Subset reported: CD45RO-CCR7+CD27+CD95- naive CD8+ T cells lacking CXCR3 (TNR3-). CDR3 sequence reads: CASTPPGEGGYGYTF.